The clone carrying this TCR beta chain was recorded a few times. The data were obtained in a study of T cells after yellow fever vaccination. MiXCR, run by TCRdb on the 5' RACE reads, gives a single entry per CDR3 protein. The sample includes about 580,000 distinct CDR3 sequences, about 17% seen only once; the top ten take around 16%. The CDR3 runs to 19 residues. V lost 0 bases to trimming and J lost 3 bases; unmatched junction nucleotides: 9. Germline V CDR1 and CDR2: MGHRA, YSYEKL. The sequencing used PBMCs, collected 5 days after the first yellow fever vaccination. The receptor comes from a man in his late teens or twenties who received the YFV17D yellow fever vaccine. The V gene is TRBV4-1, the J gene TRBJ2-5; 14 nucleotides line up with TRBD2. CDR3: CASSQDEPGLAGVEETQYF. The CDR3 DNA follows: TGCGCCAGCAGCCAAGATGAACCGGGACTAGCGGGGGTTGAAGAGACCCAGTACTTC.